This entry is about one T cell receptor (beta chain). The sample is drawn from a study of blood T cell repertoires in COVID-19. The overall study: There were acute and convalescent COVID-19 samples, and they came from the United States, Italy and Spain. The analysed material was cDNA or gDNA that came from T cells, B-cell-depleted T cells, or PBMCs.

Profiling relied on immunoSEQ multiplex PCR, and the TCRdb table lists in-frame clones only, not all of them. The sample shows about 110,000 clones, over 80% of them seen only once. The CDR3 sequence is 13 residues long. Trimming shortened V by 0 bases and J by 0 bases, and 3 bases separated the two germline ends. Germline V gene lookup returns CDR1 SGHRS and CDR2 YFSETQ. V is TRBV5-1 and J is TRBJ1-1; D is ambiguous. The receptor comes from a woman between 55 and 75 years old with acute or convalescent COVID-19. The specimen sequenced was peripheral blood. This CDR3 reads CASSLVMNTEAFF. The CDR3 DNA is TGCGCCAGCAGCTTGGTTATGAACACTGAAGCTTTCTTT. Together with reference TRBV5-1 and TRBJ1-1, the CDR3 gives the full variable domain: KAGVTQTPRYLIKTRGQQVTLSCSPISGHRSVSWYQQTPGQGLQFLFEYFSETQRNKGNFPGRFSGRQFSNSRSEMNVSTLELGDSALYLCASSLVMNTEAFFGQGTRLTVV.